Listed here is a single T cell receptor (beta chain). Its antigen is still unknown. The record has no base qualities; no much larger clone is one base away. This same CDR3 is encoded by further DNA sequences in the sample. In the paper's terms, the time point label means: roughly 27 days on oral tofacitinib. Per the publication, the treatment or condition label means: oral pan-JAK inhibitor, 5-10 mg twice daily. Peripheral blood and lesional scalp punch biopsies were obtained from patients with alopecia areata. After PBMCs were isolated by density centrifugation and stained for CD3, CD4 and CD8, a FACSAria was used to sort CD4+ and CD8+ T cells. This sample is drawn from a study of CD8+ T cells in alopecia areata (dated by TCRdb to between 2018 and 2020). About the investigation overall: Treated patients were enrolled in an open-label pilot trial of oral tofacitinib at 5 to 10 mg twice daily for moderate-to-severe alopecia areata. Patients received tofacitinib for 6 to 18 months and were then followed off drug for 6 months to check for delayed response and recurrence. The SALT score, which quantifies the percentage of affected scalp surface area, was used to measure disease severity in treated patients. High-throughput TCRbeta sequencing was used to examine T cell clonal expansion in alopecia areata in both the C3H/HeJ mouse model and human patients. In humans, TCRbeta sequencing was performed on scalp tissue and on sorted CD4+ and CD8+ peripheral blood T cells from healthy controls and from patients with patchy or totalis/universalis alopecia areata. Biopsies were taken from tofacitinib-treated patients at baseline and at 4 and 24 weeks of treatment, and a later scalp biopsy was taken in several of the tofacitinib-treated patients. Scalp clonality was compared across normal scalp (n=4), patchy alopecia areata scalp (n=8), and alopecia totalis/universalis scalp (n=8). RNA came from the PAXgene miRNA kit for fixed scalp, the miRNeasy kit for PBMCs, and the RNeasy kit for mouse skin. immunoSEQ multiplex PCR using 35 Vbeta forward primers and 13 Jbeta reverse primers was used to amplify TCRbeta CDR3 regions.

Overall study results and their limits: Shared TCR sequences between patients were less evident than in mice, which may be partly attributable to HLA diversity in the patient population. Scalp clonality and the number of expanded CD8+ clones among the top 100 scalp clones were significantly decreased by tofacitinib. During tofacitinib treatment, many expanded lesional clones stuck around in both scalp and blood, and this persistence may partly explain why relapse happens after treatment is stopped. Compared with normal scalp, lesional scalp had higher clonality and more expanded CD8+ clones, particularly in alopecia totalis/universalis, a pattern that suggests antigenic drive. Resident alphabeta T cells in normal human skin are also sequenced, complicating scalp TCR repertoire analysis, unlike mouse skin dominated by gammadelta T cells. Because the treated cohort was small and had just a single nonresponder, larger studies are needed to establish links between baseline CD8+ expansion and response.

The cysteine opens and the phenylalanine closes a CDR3 of 11 amino acids. Here the CDR3 DNA is all that survives: 33 bases in frame from base 1. The CDR1 and CDR2 encoded by the germline V gene are SGHAT and FQNNGV. The germline ends are 3 bases apart after V is trimmed by 4 bases and J by 2 bases. The library was generated by the immunoSEQ multiplex PCR assay. To provide template for TCR sequencing, every sample had RNA extracted and reverse transcribed into cDNA. SuperScript III was used to make first-strand cDNA, primed with a 2:1 mix of oligo-dT and random hexamers. A synthetic immune receptor repertoire was used to gauge amplification bias, and whatever bias remained was removed computationally. Per the authors' processing: Raw reads were preprocessed to remove errors, and CDR3 was defined by IMGT conventions from the conserved cysteine to phenylalanine. To get clonality, Shannon entropy was normalized by log2 of the number of productive unique TCRs and the result was subtracted from 1. Scalp TCRbeta sequences were cross-referenced with sorted blood CD4 and CD8 repertoires so that the CD4 or CD8 identity of scalp clones could be inferred. The clones in this table, taken by TCRdb from immuneACCESS, are in-frame only. Not every clone is retained; where verified, under half of the shortfall comes from an unresolved V gene, and the cause of the rest is unknown. V and J calls and clone size come straight from that table; D and trimming were deduced from the DNA. This sample comprises some 150,000 clones, about 85% of them detected only once. The top ten clones comprise approximately 13% of the sample.

The sequencing here drew on CD8+ T cells sorted from blood, taken at week 4, from a patient treated with tofacitinib. The V and J genes are TRBV11-2 and TRBJ2-7; no confident D gene assignment can be made. The receptor's source is a human donor with alopecia areata. Read as DNA, the sequence is TGTGCCAGCAGCTCCACCTACGAGCAGTACTTC. Its translation is CASSSTYEQYF.